The 9 T cell receptor beta chains below were found in one sample sequenced in a study of cytomegalovirus exposure and HLA in healthy donors (dated by TCRdb to 2016 to 2017). Library prep was done by the immunoSEQ multiplex PCR assay. For the multiplex PCR, a mixture combining 60 forward primers for TCR Vbeta segments and 13 reverse primers for TCR Jbeta segments was used. Imported from immuneACCESS, the table was reduced by TCRdb to in-frame sequences with V and J called. These copies leave out some clones; in studies compared against another copy, an unresolved V gene accounts for under half, and the cause of the remainder is not known. For this sample there are about 110,000 clones; approximately 79% appear just once. Roughly 3.6% of the sample rests with the top ten. Sequencing was performed on PBMCs. The source of these receptors is a man between 60 and 70 years old in good health and CMV-seronegative.

The J gene is TRBJ2-5, the V gene TRBV4-2; D is ambiguous. With 0 bases removed from V and 5 bases from J, the gap between germline ends came to 16 bases. The germline gives CDR1 LGHNA, CDR2 YNFKEQ. The CDR3 contains 16 residues. The CDR3 nucleotides read TGTGCCAGCAGCCAAGATGTGGCCCGATGGGCGGAGACCCAGTACTTC. Translation: CASSQDVARWAETQYF.

This clone was seen just once. This rearrangement joins TRBV19 to TRBJ1-5; D unclear. Looked up from germline, CDR1 is LNHDA and CDR2 is SQIVND (reference sequence). Between the trimmed V and J ends, which lost 5 bases and 0 bases, there was a span of 11 bases. The CDR3 is made up of 15 amino acids. The CDR3 reads CASSDTAYSNQPQHF. For the CDR3, the DNA is TGTGCCAGTAGTGATACAGCTTATAGCAATCAGCCCCAGCATTTT.

The chain is built from TRBV7-2 and TRBJ2-5; D is possibly TRBD1 (6 bases). The CDR3 sequence is 16 residues long. V lost 6 bases and J lost 3, with 20 bases in between. Germline V lookup: CDR1 SGHTA, CDR2 FQGNSA. The CDR3 loop reads CASSTRSGTLKETQYF. The CDR3 bases are TGTGCCAGCAGTACCCGGTCCGGGACACTGAAAGAGACCCAGTACTTC.

V gene TRBV5-4 combines with J gene TRBJ2-1; 8 bases align to TRBD1. The trim removed 3 bases at V and 4 bases at J, leaving 3 bases unmatched. The CDR3 consists of 14 residues. In germline, CDR1 is SGHNT, CDR2 YYREEE (reference sequence). CDR3 nucleotides: TGTGCCAGCAGCTCGGGACAGGCTTACAATGAGCAGTTCTTC. Translated, it gives CASSSGQAYNEQFF. Together with reference TRBV5-4 and TRBJ2-1, the CDR3 gives the full variable domain: ETGVTQSPTHLIKTRGQQVTLRCSSQSGHNTVSWYQQALGQGPQFIFQYYREEENGRGNFPPRFSGLQFPNYSSELNVNALELDDSALYLCASSSGQAYNEQFFGPGTRLTVL.

This chain links TRBV28 with TRBJ1-4, with D possibly being TRBD1 (5 bases). CDR1 and CDR2 (germline): MDHEN, SYDVKM. The CDR3 spans 14 residues. V lost 2 bases, J lost 6 bases, and 10 bases lay in between. In DNA form, the CDR3 reads TGTGCCAGCAGTTTAAGACAGCTCCATGAAAAACTGTTTTTT. Translated, it gives CASSLRQLHEKLFF.

The gene calls are TRBV6-6 and TRBJ1-6; TRBD1 agrees at 7 bases. The CDR3 loop spans 15 amino acids. Germline lookup yields CDR1 MNHNY and CDR2 SVGAGI (reference sequence). With V trimmed by 0 bases and J by 5 bases, 1 base remained unmatched. CDR3 region: CASSYSGQHNSPLHF. The CDR3, as DNA: TGTGCCAGCAGTTACTCGGGACAGCATAATTCACCCCTCCACTTT.

The table lists this clone with a few counts. The chain couples TRBV19 to TRBJ2-3; D remains ambiguous. The CDR3 spans 14 residues. CDR1 and CDR2 (germline): LNHDA, SQIVND (reference sequence). Trimming took 0 bases from V and 2 from J, leaving 6 bases between them. The CDR3 reads CASSIESITDTQYF. The DNA of the CDR3 is TGTGCCAGTAGTATAGAGAGTATCACAGATACGCAGTATTTT.

CDR3 nucleotide sequence: TGTGCCAGCAGCTTCTCCCCCTTGGCCACAGATACGCAGTATTTT. It encodes CASSFSPLATDTQYF. This chain links TRBV11-2 with TRBJ2-3; D ambiguous. This CDR3 is 15 amino acids long. Germline CDR1 reads SGHAT; CDR2 reads FQNNGV. With 3 bases removed from V and 2 bases from J, the gap between germline ends came to 12 bases.

This clone was recorded only once. DNA of the CDR3: TGTGCCAGCAGTGAATCAGGGGCTGGGGCGAGTTCACCCCTCCACTTT. Translation: CASSESGAGASSPLHF. The rearrangement joins TRBV2 to TRBJ1-6; D may be TRBD1 (6 bases). V lost 2 bases and J lost 9, with 17 bases in between. The germline V gene encodes CDR1 SNHLY and CDR2 FYNNEI. The CDR3 has 16 amino acids.